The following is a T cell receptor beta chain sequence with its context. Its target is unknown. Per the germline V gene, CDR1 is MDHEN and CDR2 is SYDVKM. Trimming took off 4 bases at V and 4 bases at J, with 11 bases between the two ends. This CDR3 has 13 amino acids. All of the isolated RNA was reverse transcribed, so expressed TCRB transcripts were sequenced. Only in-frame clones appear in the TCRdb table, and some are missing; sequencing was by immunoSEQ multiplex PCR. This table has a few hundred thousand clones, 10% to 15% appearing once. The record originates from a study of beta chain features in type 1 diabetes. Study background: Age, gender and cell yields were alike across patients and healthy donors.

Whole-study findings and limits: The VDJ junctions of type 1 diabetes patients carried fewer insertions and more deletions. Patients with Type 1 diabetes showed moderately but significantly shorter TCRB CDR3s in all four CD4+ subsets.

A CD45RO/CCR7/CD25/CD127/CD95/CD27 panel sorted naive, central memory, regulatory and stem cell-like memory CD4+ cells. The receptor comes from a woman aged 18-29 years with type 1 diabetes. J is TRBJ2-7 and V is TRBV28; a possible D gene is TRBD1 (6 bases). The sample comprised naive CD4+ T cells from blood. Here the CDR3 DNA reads TGTGCCAGCAGTTCCGGACAGCAGTACGAGCAGTACTTC. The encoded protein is CASSSGQQYEQYF.